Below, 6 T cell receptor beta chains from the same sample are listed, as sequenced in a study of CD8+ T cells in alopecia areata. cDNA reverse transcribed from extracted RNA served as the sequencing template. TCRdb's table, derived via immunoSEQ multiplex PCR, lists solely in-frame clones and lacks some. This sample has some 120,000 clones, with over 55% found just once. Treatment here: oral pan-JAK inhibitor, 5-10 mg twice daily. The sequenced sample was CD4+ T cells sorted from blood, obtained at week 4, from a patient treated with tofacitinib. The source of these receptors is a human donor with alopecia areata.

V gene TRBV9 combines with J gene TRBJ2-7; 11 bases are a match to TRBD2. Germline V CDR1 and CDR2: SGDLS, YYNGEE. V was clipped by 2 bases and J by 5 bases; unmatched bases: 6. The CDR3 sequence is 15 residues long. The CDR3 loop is CASSVSGRAKDEQYF. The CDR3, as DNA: TGTGCCAGCAGCGTTAGCGGGAGGGCCAAGGACGAGCAGTACTTC.

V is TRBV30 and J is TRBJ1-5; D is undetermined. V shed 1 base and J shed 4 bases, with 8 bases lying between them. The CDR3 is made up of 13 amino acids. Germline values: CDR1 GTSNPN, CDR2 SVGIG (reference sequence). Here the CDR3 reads CAWSGGPNQPQHF. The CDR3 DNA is TGTGCCTGGAGTGGCGGACCGAATCAGCCCCAGCATTTT.

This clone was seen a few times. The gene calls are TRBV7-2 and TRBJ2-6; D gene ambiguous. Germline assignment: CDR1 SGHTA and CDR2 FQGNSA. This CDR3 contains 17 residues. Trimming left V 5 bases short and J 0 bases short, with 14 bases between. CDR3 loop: CASSPIAISSGANVLTF. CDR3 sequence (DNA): TGTGCCAGCAGCCCCATCGCGATCAGCTCTGGGGCCAACGTCCTGACTTTC.

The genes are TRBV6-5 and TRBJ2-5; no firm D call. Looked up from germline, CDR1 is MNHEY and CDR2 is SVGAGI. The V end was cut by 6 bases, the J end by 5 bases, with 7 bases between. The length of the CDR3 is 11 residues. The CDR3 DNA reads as TGTGCCAGCAGCCGTGACGAGACCCAGTACTTC. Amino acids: CASSRDETQYF.

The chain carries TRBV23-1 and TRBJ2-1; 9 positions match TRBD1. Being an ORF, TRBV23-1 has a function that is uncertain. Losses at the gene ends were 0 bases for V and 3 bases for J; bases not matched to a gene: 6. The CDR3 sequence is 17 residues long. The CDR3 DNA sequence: TGCGCCAGCAGTCAATCACGCCGGGACAGGGACTACAATGAGCAGTTCTTC. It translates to CASSQSRRDRDYNEQFF.

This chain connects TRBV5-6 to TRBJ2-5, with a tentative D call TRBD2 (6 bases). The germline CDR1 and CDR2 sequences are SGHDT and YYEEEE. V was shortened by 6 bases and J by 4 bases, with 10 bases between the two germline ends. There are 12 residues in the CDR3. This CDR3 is CASNRGIETQYF. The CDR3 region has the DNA TGTGCCAGCAACCGGGGGATAGAGACCCAGTACTTC.